This T cell receptor beta chain was sequenced for a study of shared clonotypes between healthy human individuals. The study separated CD4+ cells into CD45RA+ naive and CD45RA-negative memory subsets. The CDR3 length is 13 residues. The V and J ends lost 2 bases and 3 bases respectively, with 8 bases between them. Germline V gene sequence: CDR1 SEHNR, CDR2 FQNEAQ (reference sequence). Data came from immunoSEQ multiplex PCR; TCRdb stores just in-frame clones and leaves some out. The top ten hold about 0.39% of the sample, which has a few million clones, just over 90% seen once. General study points: The represented genetic and exposure-history diversity was limited by the small number of donors. Sequencing depth was expected to affect clonotype sharing among donors.

Concerning this clone: Its antigen is currently unknown.

The J gene is TRBJ2-7, the V gene TRBV7-9; D is perhaps TRBD1 (6 bases). This receptor was taken from a man aged 18 to 29 in good health. Some clones in this sample may be carry-over from other donors' samples. Sequencing input: naive CD4+ T cells from PBMCs. As to subset: CD45RA+ positively selected. CDR3 DNA: TGTGCCAGCAGCTTACGGGACAACTACGAGCAGTACTTC. Its translation is CASSLRDNYEQYF.